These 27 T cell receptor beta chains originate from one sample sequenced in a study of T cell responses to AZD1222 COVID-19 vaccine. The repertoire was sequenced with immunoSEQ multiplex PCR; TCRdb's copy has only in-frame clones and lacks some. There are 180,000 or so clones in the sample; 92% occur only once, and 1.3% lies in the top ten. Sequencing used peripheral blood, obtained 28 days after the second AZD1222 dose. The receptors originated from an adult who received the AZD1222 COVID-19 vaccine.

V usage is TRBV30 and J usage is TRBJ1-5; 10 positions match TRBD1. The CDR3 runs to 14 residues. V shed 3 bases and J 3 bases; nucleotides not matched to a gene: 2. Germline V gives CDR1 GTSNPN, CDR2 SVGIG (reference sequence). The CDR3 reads CAWRGQGNNQPQHF. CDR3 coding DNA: TGTGCCTGGAGGGGACAGGGGAACAATCAGCCCCAGCATTTT.

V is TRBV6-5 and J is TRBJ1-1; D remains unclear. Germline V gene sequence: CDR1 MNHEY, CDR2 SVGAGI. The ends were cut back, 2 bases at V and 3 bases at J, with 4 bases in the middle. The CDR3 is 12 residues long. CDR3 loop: CASSYGDTEAFF. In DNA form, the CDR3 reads TGTGCCAGCAGTTACGGGGACACTGAAGCTTTCTTT.

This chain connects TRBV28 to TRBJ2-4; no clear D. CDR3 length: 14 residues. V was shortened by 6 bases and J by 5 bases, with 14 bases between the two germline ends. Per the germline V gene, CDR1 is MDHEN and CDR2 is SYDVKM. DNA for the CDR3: TGTGCCAGCAGGCCCCACAGTTTCCAAAACATTCAGTACTTC. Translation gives CASRPHSFQNIQYF.

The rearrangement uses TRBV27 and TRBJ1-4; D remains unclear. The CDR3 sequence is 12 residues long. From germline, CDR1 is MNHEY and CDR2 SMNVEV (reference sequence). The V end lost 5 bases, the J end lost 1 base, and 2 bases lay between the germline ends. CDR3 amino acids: CASSKTNEKLFF. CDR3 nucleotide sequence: TGTGCCAGCAGTAAAACTAATGAAAAACTGTTTTTT.

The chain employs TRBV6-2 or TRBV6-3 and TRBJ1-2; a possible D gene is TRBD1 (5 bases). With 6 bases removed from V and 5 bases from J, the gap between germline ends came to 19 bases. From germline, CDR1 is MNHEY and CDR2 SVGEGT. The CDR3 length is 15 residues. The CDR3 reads CASSLLPGRGYGYTF. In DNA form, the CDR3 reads TGTGCCAGCAGCCTACTGCCAGGGCGGGGGTATGGCTACACCTTC.

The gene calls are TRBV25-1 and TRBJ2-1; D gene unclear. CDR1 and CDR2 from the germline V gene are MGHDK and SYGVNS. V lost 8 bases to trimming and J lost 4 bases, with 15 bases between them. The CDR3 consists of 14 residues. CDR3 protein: CASAQQPLYNEQFF. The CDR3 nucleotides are TGTGCCAGCGCCCAACAGCCCCTTTACAATGAGCAGTTCTTC.

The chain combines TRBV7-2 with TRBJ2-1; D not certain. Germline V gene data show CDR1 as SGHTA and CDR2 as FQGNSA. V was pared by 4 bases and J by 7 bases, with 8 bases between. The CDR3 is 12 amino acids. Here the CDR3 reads CASSSIGNEQFF. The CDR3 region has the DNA TGTGCCAGCAGCTCCATCGGTAATGAGCAGTTCTTC.

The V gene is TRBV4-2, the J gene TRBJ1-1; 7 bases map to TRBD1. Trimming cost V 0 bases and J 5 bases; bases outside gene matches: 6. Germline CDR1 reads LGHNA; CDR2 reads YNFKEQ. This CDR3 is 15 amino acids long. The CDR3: CASSQEPAGGTEAFF. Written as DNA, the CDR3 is TGTGCCAGCAGCCAAGAACCGGCAGGGGGAACTGAAGCTTTCTTT.

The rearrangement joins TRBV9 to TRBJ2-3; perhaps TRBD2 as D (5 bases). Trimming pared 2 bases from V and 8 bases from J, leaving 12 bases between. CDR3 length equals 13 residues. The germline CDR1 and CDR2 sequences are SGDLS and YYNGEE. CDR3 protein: CASSVTSGGTQYF. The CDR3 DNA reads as TGTGCCAGCAGCGTTACTAGTGGCGGTACGCAGTATTTT.

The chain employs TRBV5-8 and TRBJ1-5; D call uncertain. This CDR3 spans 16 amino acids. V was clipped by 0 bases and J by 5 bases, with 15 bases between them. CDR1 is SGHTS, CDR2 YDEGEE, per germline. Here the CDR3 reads CASSLAVTNGYQPQHF. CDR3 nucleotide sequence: TGTGCCAGCAGCTTGGCAGTGACAAACGGCTATCAGCCCCAGCATTTT. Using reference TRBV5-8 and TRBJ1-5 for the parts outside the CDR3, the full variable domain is EAGVTQSPTHLIKTRGQQATLRCSPISGHTSVYWYQQALGLGLQFLLWYDEGEERNRGNFPPRFSGRQFPNYSSELNVNALELEDSALYLCASSLAVTNGYQPQHFGDGTRLSIL.

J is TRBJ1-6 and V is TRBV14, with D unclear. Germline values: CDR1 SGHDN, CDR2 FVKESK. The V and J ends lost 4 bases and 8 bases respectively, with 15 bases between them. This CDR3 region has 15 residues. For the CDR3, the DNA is TGTGCCAGCAGCCGGTACGGGGAGGGAGATTCACCCCTCCACTTT. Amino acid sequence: CASSRYGEGDSPLHF.

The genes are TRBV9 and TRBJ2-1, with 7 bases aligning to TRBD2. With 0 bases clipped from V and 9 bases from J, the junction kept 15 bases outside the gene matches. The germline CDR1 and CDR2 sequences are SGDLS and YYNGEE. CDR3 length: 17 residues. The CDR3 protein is CASSVEVGGPLVGEQFF. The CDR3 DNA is TGTGCCAGCAGCGTAGAGGTGGGAGGGCCTCTCGTTGGTGAGCAGTTCTTC.

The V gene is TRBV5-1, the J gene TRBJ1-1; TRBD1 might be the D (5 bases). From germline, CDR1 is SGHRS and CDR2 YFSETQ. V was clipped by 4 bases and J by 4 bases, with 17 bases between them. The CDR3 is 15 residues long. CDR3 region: CASSPGSMGVTEAFF. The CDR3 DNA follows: TGCGCCAGCAGCCCAGGGTCCATGGGGGTCACTGAAGCTTTCTTT.

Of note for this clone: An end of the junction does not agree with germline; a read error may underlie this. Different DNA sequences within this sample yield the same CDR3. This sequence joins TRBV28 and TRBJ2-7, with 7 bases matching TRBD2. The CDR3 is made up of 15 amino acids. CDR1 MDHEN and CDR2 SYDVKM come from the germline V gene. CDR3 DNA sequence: TGTGCCAGCAGCTTATTATGGCGGGGGTCCTACGAGCAGTACTTC. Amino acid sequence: CASSLLWRGSYEQYF.

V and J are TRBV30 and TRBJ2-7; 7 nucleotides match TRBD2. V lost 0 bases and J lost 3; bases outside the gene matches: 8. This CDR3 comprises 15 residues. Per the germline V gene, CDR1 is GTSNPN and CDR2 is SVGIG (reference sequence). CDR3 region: CAWSVGLGRGYEQYF. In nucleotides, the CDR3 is TGTGCCTGGAGTGTTGGCTTAGGGAGGGGCTACGAGCAGTACTTC.

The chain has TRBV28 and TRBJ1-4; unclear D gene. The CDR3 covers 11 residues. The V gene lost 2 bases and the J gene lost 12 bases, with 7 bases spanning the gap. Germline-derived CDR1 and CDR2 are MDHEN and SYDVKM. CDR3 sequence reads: CASSLERELFF. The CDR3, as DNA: TGTGCCAGCAGTTTAGAGAGGGAACTGTTTTTT.

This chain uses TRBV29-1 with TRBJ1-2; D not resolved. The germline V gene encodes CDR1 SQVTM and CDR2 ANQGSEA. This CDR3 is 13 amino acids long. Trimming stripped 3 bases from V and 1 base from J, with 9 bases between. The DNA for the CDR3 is TGCAGCGTTGAGCGCCTGTTTAACTATGGCTACACCTTC. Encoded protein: CSVERLFNYGYTF.

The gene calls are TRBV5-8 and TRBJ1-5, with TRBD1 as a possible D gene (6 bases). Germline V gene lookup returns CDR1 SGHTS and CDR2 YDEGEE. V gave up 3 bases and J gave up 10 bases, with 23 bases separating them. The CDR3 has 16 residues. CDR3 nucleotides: TGTGCCAGCAGCTCCACAGTTTCGGCAAGGGGGATTCCCCAGCATTTT. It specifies CASSSTVSARGIPQHF.

DNA of the CDR3: TGCAGTGCCCCGGGACCCGGGACAACTTTCTTT. Its translation is CSAPGPGTTFF. V usage is TRBV20-1 and J usage is TRBJ1-1; D might be TRBD1 (6 bases). V lost 6 bases, J lost 12 bases, and 17 bases lay in between. Germline values: CDR1 DFQATT, CDR2 SNEGSKA (reference sequence). The CDR3 is 11 amino acids.

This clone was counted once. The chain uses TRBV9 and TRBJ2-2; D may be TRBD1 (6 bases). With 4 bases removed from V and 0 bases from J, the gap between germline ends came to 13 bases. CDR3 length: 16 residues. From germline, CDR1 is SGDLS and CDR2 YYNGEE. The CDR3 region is CASSFTGIPNTGELFF. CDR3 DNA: TGTGCCAGCAGCTTTACAGGGATCCCGAACACCGGGGAGCTGTTTTTT.

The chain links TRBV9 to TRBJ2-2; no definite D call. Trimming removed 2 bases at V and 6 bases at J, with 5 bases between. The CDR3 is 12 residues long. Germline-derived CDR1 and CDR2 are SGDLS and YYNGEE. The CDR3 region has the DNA TGTGCCAGCAGCGTGTATCCCGGGGAGCTGTTTTTT. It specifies CASSVYPGELFF. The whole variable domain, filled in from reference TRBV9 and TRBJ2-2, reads DSGVTQTPKHLITATGQRVTLRCSPRSGDLSVYWYQQSLDQGLQFLIQYYNGEERAKGNILERFSAQQFPDLHSELNLSSLELGDSALYFCASSVYPGELFFGEGSRLTVL.

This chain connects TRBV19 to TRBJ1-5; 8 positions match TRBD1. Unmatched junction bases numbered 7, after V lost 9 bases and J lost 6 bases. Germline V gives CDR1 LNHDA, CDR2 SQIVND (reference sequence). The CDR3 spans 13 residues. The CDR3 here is CASQDRESQPQHF. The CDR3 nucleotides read TGTGCCAGCCAGGACAGGGAGAGTCAGCCCCAGCATTTT.

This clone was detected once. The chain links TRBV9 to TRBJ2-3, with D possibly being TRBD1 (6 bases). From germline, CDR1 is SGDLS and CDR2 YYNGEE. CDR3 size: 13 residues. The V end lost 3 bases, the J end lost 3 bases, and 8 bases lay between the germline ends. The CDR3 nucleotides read TGTGCCAGCAGCGCGCAGGGGACAGATACGCAGTATTTT. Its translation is CASSAQGTDTQYF.

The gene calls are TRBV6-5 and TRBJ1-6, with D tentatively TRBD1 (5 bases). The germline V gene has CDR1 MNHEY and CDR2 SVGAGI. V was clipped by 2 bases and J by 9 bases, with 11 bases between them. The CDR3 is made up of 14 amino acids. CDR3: CASSYDQGSSPLHF. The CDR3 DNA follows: TGTGCCAGCAGTTACGATCAGGGAAGTTCACCCCTCCACTTT.

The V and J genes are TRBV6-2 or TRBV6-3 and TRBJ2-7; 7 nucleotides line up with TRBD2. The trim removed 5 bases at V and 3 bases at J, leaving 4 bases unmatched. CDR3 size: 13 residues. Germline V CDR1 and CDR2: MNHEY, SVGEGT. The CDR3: CASSPGTNYEQYF. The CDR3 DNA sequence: TGTGCCAGCAGTCCCGGGACTAACTACGAGCAGTACTTC.

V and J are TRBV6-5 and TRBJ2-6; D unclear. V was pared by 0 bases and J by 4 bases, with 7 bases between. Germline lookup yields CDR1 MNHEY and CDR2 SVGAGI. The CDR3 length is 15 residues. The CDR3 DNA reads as TGTGCCAGCAGTTACTCAGGGCGAGGGGCCAACGTCCTGACTTTC. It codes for CASSYSGRGANVLTF.

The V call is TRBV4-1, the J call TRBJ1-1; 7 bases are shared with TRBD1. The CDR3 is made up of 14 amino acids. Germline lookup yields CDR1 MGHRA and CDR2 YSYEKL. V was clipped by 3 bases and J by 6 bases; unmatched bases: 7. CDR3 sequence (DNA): TGCGCCAGCAGCCAGGACAGGTGGGGTCCTGAAGCTTTCTTT. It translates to CASSQDRWGPEAFF.